The clone carrying this T cell receptor beta chain is a singleton in its sample. Trimming took off 1 base at V and 2 bases at J, with 11 bases between the two ends. The CDR3 covers 16 residues. Germline V gene data show CDR1 as MGHRA and CDR2 as YSYEKL. Assay: immunoSEQ multiplex PCR; the TCRdb copy retains only in-frame clones and omits some. The table has 170,000 or so clones, around 90% seen once; the top ten hold over 1.1%. This entry comes from a study of control samples from healthy donors and cancer patients. The sequence was collected from a woman aged 45-60 years in good health. The chain combines TRBV4-1 with TRBJ2-2; possibly TRBD1 for D (6 bases). Sequenced input: blood. CDR3 sequence reads: CASSQGPGANTGELFF. As DNA, the CDR3 is TGCGCCAGCAGCCAAGGGCCAGGGGCAAACACCGGGGAGCTGTTTTTT.